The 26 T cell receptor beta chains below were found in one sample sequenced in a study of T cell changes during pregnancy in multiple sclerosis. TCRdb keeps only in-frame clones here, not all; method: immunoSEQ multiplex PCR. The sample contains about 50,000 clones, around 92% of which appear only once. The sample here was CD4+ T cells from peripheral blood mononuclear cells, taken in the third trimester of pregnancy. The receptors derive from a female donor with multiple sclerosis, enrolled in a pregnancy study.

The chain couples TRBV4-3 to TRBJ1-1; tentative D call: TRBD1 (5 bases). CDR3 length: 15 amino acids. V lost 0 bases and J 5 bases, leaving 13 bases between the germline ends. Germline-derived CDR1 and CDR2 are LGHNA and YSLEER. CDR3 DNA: TGCGCCAGCAGCCAAGACCCGGGGGGGGAGACTGAAGCTTTCTTT. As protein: CASSQDPGGETEAFF.

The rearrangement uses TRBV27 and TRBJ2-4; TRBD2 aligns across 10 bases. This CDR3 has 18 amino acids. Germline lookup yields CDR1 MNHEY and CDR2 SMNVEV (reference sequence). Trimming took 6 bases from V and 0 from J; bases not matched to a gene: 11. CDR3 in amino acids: CASRPTSGAILAKNIQYF. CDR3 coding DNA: TGTGCCAGCAGACCCACTAGCGGGGCGATTCTAGCCAAAAACATTCAGTACTTC.

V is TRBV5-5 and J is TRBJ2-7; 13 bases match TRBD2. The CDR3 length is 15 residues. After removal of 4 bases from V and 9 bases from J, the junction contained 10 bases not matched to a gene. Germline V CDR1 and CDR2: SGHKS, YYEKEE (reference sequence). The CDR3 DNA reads TGTGCCAGCAGCCTTCCCGGGACTAGCGGGATGGGGCAGTACTTC. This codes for CASSLPGTSGMGQYF.

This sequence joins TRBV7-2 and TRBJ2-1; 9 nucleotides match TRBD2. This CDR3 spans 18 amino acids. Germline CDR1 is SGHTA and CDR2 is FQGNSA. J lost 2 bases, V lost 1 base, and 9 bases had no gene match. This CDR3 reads CASSLDSYGGGAYNEQFF. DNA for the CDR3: TGTGCCAGCAGCTTAGATTCCTACGGCGGGGGGGCCTACAATGAGCAGTTCTTC.

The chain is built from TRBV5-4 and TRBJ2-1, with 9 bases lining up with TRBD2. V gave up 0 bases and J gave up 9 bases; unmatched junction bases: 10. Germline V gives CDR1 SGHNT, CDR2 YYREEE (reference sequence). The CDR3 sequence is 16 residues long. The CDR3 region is CASSLGASGVAGEQFF. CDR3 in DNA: TGTGCCAGCAGCTTGGGCGCTAGCGGGGTAGCTGGTGAGCAGTTCTTC.

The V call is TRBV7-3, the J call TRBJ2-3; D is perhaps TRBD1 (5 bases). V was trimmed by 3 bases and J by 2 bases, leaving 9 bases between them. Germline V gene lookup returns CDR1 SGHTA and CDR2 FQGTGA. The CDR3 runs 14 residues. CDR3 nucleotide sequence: TGTGCCAGCAGCTTTGTGGACACCACAGATACGCAGTATTTT. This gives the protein CASSFVDTTDTQYF.

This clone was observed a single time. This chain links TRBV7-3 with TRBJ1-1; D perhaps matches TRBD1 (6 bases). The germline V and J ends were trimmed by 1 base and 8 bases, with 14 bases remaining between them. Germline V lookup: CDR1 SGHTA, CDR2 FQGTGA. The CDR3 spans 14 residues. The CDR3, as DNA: TGTGCCAGCAGCTTAAAAGCCAAGCAGGGGGAAGCTTTCTTT. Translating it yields CASSLKAKQGEAFF.

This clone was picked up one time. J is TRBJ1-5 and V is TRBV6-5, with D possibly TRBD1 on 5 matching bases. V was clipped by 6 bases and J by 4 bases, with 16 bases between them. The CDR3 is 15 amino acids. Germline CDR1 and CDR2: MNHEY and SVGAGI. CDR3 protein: CASRPSGSTNQPQHF. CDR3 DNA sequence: TGTGCCAGCAGACCCTCAGGGTCGACTAATCAGCCCCAGCATTTT.

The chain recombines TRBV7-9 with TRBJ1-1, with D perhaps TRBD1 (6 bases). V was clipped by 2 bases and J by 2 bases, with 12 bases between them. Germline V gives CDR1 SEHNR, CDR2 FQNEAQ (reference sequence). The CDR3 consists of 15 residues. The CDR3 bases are TGTGCCAGCAGCTTAAACAGGGCGGGCAACACTGAAGCTTTCTTT. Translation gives CASSLNRAGNTEAFF.

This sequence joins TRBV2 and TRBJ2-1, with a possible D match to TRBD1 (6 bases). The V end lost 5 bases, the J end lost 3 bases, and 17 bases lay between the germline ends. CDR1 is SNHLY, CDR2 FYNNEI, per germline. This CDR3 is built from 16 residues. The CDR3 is CASSLQGPAGYNEQFF. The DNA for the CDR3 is TGTGCCAGCAGTCTACAGGGACCCGCGGGCTACAATGAGCAGTTCTTC.

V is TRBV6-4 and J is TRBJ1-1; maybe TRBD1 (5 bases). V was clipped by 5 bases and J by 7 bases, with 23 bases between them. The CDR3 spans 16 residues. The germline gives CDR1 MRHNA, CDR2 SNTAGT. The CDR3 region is CASSSAWTAGPDEAFF. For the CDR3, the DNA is TGTGCCAGCAGTTCCGCATGGACGGCAGGGCCAGATGAAGCTTTCTTT.

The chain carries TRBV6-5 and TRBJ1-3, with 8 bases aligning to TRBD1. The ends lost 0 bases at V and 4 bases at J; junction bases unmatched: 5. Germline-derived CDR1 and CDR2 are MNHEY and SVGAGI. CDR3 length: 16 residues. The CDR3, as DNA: TGTGCCAGCAGTTACTCCGGACAGGGCCGAGGAAACACCATATATTTT. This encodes CASSYSGQGRGNTIYF.

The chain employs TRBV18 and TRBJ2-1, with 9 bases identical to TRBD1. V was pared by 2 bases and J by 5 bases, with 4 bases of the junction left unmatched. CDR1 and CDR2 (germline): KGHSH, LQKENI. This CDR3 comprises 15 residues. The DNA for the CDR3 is TGTGCCAGCTCACCAGGGACAGGGCGCCACAATGAGCAGTTCTTC. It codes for CASSPGTGRHNEQFF.

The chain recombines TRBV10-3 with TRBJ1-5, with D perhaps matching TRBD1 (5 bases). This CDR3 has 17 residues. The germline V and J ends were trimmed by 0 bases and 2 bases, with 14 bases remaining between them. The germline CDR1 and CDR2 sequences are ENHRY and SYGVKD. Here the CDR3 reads CAISESLGPAGNQPQHF. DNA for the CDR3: TGTGCCATCAGTGAGTCGTTGGGGCCCGCGGGCAATCAGCCCCAGCATTTT.

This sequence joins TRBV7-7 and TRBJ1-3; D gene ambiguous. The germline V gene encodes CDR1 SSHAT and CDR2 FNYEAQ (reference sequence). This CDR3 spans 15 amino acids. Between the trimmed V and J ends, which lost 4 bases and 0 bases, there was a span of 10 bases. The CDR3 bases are TGTGCCAGCAGCTCAGGAAGCTCCTCTGGAAACACCATATATTTT. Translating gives CASSSGSSSGNTIYF.

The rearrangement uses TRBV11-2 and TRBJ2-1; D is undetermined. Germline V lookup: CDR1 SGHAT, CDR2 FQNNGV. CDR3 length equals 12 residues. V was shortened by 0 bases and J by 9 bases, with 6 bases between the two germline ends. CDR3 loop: CASSLDVGEQFF. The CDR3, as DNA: TGTGCCAGCAGCTTAGACGTCGGTGAGCAGTTCTTC. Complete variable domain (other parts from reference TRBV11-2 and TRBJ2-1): EAGVAQSPRYKIIEKRQSVAFWCNPISGHATLYWYQQILGQGPKLLIQFQNNGVVDDSQLPKDRFSAERLKGVDSTLKIQPAKLEDSAVYLCASSLDVGEQFFGPGTRLTVL.

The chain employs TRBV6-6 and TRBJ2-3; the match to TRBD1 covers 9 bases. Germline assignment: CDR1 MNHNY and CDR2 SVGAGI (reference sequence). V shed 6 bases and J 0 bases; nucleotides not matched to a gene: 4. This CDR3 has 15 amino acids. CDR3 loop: CASRRQGGSTDTQYF. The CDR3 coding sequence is TGTGCCAGCAGAAGACAGGGGGGAAGCACAGATACGCAGTATTTT.

This CDR3 is CASSLGTGGLGEQYF. In DNA, the CDR3 is TGCGCCAGCAGCCTCGGGACAGGGGGCCTTGGCGAGCAGTACTTC. The chain uses TRBV4-1 and TRBJ2-7, with 12 bases lining up with TRBD1. CDR1 and CDR2 from the germline V gene are MGHRA and YSYEKL. CDR3 length: 15 amino acids. V lost 4 bases and J lost 6; bases outside the gene matches: 7.

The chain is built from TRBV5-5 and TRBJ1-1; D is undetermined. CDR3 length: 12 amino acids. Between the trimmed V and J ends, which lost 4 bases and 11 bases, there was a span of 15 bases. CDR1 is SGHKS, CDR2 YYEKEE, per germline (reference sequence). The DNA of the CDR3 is TGTGCCAGCAGCCCGACCCCTCGGAGCGCTTTCTTT. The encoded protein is CASSPTPRSAFF.

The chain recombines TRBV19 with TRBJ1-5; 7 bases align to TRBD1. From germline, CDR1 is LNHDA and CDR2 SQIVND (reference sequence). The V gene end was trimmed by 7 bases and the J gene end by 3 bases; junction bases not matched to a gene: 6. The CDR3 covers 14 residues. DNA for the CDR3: TGTGCCAGTAAGGCGACAGGGTACAATCAGCCCCAGCATTTT. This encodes CASKATGYNQPQHF.

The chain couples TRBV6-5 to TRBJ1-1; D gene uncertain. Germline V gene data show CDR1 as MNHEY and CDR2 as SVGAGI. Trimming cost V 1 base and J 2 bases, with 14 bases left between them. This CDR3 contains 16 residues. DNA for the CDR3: TGTGCCAGCAGTTACTGGCAGGCGACGATTAACACTGAAGCTTTCTTT. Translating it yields CASSYWQATINTEAFF.

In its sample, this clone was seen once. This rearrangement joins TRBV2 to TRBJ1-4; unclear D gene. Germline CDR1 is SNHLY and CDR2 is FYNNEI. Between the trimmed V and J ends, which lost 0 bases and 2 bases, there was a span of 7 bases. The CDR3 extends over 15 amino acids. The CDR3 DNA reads TGTGCCAGCAGTGAAGCGCTAGTGACTAATGAAAAACTGTTTTTT. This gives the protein CASSEALVTNEKLFF.

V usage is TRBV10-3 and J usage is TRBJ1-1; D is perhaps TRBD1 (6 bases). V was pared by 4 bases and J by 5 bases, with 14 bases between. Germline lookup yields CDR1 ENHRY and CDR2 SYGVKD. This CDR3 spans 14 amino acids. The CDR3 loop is CAISGGGPGTEAFF. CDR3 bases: TGTGCCATCAGTGGGGGGGGGCCGGGGACTGAAGCTTTCTTT.

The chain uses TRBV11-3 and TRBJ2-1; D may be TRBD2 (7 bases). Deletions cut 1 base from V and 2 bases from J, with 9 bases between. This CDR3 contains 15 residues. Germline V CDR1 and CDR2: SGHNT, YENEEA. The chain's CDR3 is CASSLGGGPYNEQFF. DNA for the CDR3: TGTGCCAGCAGCTTAGGGGGGGGCCCCTACAATGAGCAGTTCTTC.

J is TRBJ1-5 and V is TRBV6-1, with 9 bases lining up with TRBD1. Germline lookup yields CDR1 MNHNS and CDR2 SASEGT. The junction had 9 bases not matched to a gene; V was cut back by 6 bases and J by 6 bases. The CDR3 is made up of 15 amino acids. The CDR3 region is CASSQTGGWGQPQHF. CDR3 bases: TGTGCCAGCAGCCAGACAGGGGGATGGGGTCAGCCCCAGCATTTT.

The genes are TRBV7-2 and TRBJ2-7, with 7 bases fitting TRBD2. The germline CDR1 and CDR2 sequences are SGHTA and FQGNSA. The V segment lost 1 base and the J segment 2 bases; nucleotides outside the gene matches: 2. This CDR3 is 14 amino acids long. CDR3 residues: CASSLERGAYEQYF. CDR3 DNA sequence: TGTGCCAGCAGCTTAGAACGGGGGGCCTACGAGCAGTACTTC.